One and the same sample provided the 15 T cell receptor beta chains below, sequenced in a study of blood T cells in healthy people across ages. The second PCR ran about 6 to 11 cycles with a sample-barcoded 5' primer and J-beta primers. TCRdb re-derived calls from the 5' RACE reads in MiXCR, one entry per CDR3 protein. Among hundreds of thousands of distinct CDR3 sequences listed, about 61% were seen once. The material sequenced was blood. Source of these receptors: a man aged 35 to 55 in good health.

The chain uses TRBV6-7 and TRBJ2-4, with 8 nucleotides matching TRBD2. The J call may not be correct, given that the DNA end is closer to TRBJ2-7. TRBV6-7 is noted as an ORF with a role that remains uncertain. This CDR3 comprises 16 residues. CDR3 loop: CASSYSNRGRSYEQYF. DNA of the CDR3: TGTGCCAGCAGTTACTCGAACCGCGGGAGGTCCTACGAGCAGTACTTC.

This clonotype was seen only a few times. V is TRBV7-9 and J is TRBJ1-1; D possibly corresponds to TRBD1 (5 bases). V was cut by 5 bases and J by 10 bases, with 11 bases left in between. CDR1 SEHNR and CDR2 FQNEAQ come from the germline V gene (reference sequence). This CDR3 contains 11 residues. CDR3 DNA sequence: TGTGCCAGCAGCCAAGGTGGGACAGCTTTCTTT. Translated, it gives CASSQGGTAFF. Supplemented by reference TRBV7-9 and TRBJ1-1, the full variable domain reads DTGVSQNPRHKITKRGQNVTFRCDPISEHNRLYWYRQTLGQGPEFLTYFQNEAQLEKSRLLSDRFSAERPKGSFSTLEIQRTEQGDSAMYLCASSQGGTAFFGQGTRLTVV.

Many counts were recorded for this clonotype. V gene TRBV7-8 combines with J gene TRBJ2-1, with 7 bases matching TRBD2. V was clipped by 4 bases and J by 3 bases; unmatched bases: 15. This CDR3 spans 18 amino acids. Per the germline V gene, CDR1 is SGHVS and CDR2 is FQNEAQ. For the CDR3, the DNA is TGTGCCAGCAGCTATAAAAATAAGCGGGAAGCAGGCTACAATGAGCAGTTCTTC. It encodes CASSYKNKREAGYNEQFF.

V is TRBV20-1 and J is TRBJ2-7, with 12 bases fitting TRBD2. Near its end, the DNA agrees better with TRBJ2-5, so the J call may be wrong. Looked up from germline, CDR1 is DFQATT and CDR2 is SNEGSKA (reference sequence). The CDR3 is 14 amino acids. CDR3 region: CSARTGTSGETQYF. The CDR3, as DNA: TGCAGTGCTAGAACCGGGACTAGCGGGGAGACCCAGTACTTC.

This chain links TRBV28 with TRBJ1-2, with D possibly TRBD1 on 6 matching bases. Germline CDR1 and CDR2: MDHEN and SYDVKM. The V end was cut by 2 bases, the J end by 2 bases, with 9 bases between. The length of the CDR3 is 14 residues. The CDR3 is CASSLQGLNYGYTF. CDR3 sequence (DNA): TGTGCCAGCAGTTTACAGGGGTTGAACTATGGCTACACCTTC.

This clonotype was counted a few times. This chain connects TRBV4-3 to TRBJ2-7, with 12 bases identical to TRBD2. The assigned J gene may be wrong: the sequence end matches TRBJ2-5 better. The CDR3 has 15 amino acids. Germline V gives CDR1 LGHNA, CDR2 YSLEER. The CDR3 spells CASSRLAGAGETQYF. The CDR3 nucleotides are TGCGCCAGCAGCCGACTAGCGGGAGCTGGTGAGACCCAGTACTTC.

This clonotype showed up just a few times. This chain's CDR3 is CASSEGGTGYGYTF. The CDR3 DNA sequence: TGTGCCAGCAGTGAAGGGGGGACAGGTTATGGCTACACCTTC. The V call is TRBV25-1, the J call TRBJ1-2, with 8 bases that match TRBD1. Germline loops: CDR1 MGHDK, CDR2 SYGVNS. The trim removed 2 bases at V and 5 bases at J, leaving 4 bases unmatched. The CDR3 is 14 residues long.

V is TRBV5-6 and J is TRBJ2-7; D possibly corresponds to TRBD1 (5 bases). The germline V gene has CDR1 SGHDT and CDR2 YYEEEE. V shed 1 base and J shed 5 bases, with 16 bases lying between them. This CDR3 has 15 residues. This CDR3 reads CASSLLPTGQNEQYF. The DNA for the CDR3 is TGTGCCAGCAGCTTGCTGCCAACAGGTCAAAACGAGCAGTACTTC. Full variable domain (remainder filled in from reference TRBV5-6 and TRBJ2-7): DAGVTQSPTHLIKTRGQQVTLRCSPKSGHDTVSWYQQALGQGPQFIFQYYEEEERQRGNFPDRFSGHQFPNYSSELNVNALLLGDSALYLCASSLLPTGQNEQYFGPGTRLTVT.

The chain carries TRBV11-2 and TRBJ1-2; D may be TRBD1 (5 bases). CDR1 is SGHAT, CDR2 FQNNGV, per germline. The CDR3 contains 16 residues. Deletions cut 5 bases from V and 6 bases from J, with 22 bases between. The CDR3 bases are TGTGCCAGCAGCCCCCGGGGCAGACCTACGAGTAATGGCTACACCTTC. Amino acid sequence: CASSPRGRPTSNGYTF.

This chain uses TRBV5-6 with TRBJ1-5; 7 positions agree with TRBD1. CDR1 and CDR2 (germline): SGHDT, YYEEEE. J lost 4 bases, V lost 0 bases, and 13 bases had no gene match. The CDR3 extends over 18 amino acids. This CDR3 reads CASSLERGRRGRNQPQHF. CDR3 DNA sequence: TGTGCCAGCAGCTTGGAGAGGGGGCGAAGGGGCAGAAATCAGCCCCAGCATTTT.

The chain has TRBV28 and TRBJ2-7; D gene uncertain. Germline loops: CDR1 MDHEN, CDR2 SYDVKM. There are 11 residues in the CDR3. V shed 5 bases and J shed 2 bases, with 4 bases lying between them. CDR3 in amino acids: CASSAPYEQYF. The CDR3 DNA reads as TGTGCCAGCAGTGCGCCCTACGAGCAGTACTTC. The variable domain in full, with the rest retrieved from reference TRBV28 and TRBJ2-7, is DVKVTQSSRYLVKRTGEKVFLECVQDMDHENMFWYRQDPGLGLRLIYFSYDVKMKEKGDIPEGYSVSREKKERFSLILESASTNQTSMYLCASSAPYEQYFGPGTRLTVT.

This clonotype was picked up one time. The rearrangement joins TRBV7-8 to TRBJ2-2; 7 nucleotides match TRBD1. V trimming: 3 bases; J trimming: 1 base; junction bases outside the gene matches: 8. In germline, CDR1 is SGHVS, CDR2 FQNEAQ. CDR3 size: 17 residues. CDR3: CASSFPGTAENTGELFF. The CDR3, as DNA: TGTGCCAGCAGCTTTCCCGGGACAGCTGAGAACACCGGGGAGCTGTTTTTT.

This clonotype is a singleton in its sample. CDR3 in DNA: TGTGCCAGCAGTTCACCCAAGGACAGGCCTTCCTACAATGAGCAGTTCTTC. This sequence encodes CASSSPKDRPSYNEQFF. The chain carries TRBV7-3 and TRBJ2-1; the match to TRBD1 covers 7 bases. CDR3 length: 17 residues. Germline CDR1 is SGHTA and CDR2 is FQGTGA. The ends lost 6 bases at V and 1 base at J; junction bases unmatched: 12. The full variable domain, its missing parts supplied by reference TRBV7-3 and TRBJ2-1, is GAGVSQTPSNKVTEKGKYVELRCDPISGHTALYWYRQSLGQGPEFLIYFQGTGAADDSGLPNDRFFAVRPEGSVSTLKIQRTERGDSAVYLCASSSPKDRPSYNEQFFGPGTRLTVL.

The chain recombines TRBV24-1 with TRBJ1-5; no clear D. The germline gives CDR1 KGHDR, CDR2 SFDVKD. Trimming took off 2 bases at V and 3 bases at J, with 7 bases between the two ends. The CDR3 consists of 14 residues. The chain's CDR3 is CATSDYRDNQPQHF. The CDR3 region has the DNA TGTGCCACCAGTGATTACAGAGACAATCAGCCCCAGCATTTT.

The V and J genes are TRBV7-2 and TRBJ1-6; 9 bases are a match to TRBD1. The germline V gene encodes CDR1 SGHTA and CDR2 FQGNSA. There are 16 residues in the CDR3. The V segment lost 2 bases and the J segment 8 bases; nucleotides outside the gene matches: 7. The CDR3 bases are TGTGCCAGCAGCTTAAACAGGGGGCGGCTCGATTCACCCCTCCACTTT. This translates into CASSLNRGRLDSPLHF.